The 25 T cell receptor beta chains in this list originate from one sample, sequenced in a study of T cells in women clearing cervical HPV infection. The protocol was immunoSEQ multiplex PCR, while the TCRdb copy is restricted to in-frame clones and leaves out a portion. The sample data list nearly 35,000 clones. Sequencing was carried out using blood buffy coat. The receptor set was obtained from a woman aged 18-70 years with a cervical HPV16 infection that either progressed to CIN3+ or cleared (not recorded which).

As for this clone: The read stops 3 residues short of the end of the CDR3; the missing end is completed from the germline J gene. The chain has TRBV19 and TRBJ1-2; possibly TRBD1 for D (5 bases). CDR3 length: 15 residues. The germline CDR1 and CDR2 sequences are LNHDA and SQIVND (reference sequence). The CDR3 reads CASSIGASGHGGYTF. The part of the CDR3 DNA that was read is TGTGCCAGTAGTATTGGGGCGTCAGGGCACGGAGGC.

Notes on this clone: The CDR3 end falls 3 residues outside the read, so it is completed with the germline J gene. The chain employs TRBV2 and TRBJ1-5; TRBD1 aligns across 7 bases. There are 14 residues in the CDR3. The germline V gene encodes CDR1 SNHLY and CDR2 FYNNEI. Losses at the gene ends were 3 bases for V and 3 bases for J; bases not matched to a gene: 2. The CDR3 reads CASSDRGYNQPQHF. Partial CDR3 DNA: TGTGCCAGCAGTGACAGGGGGTACAATCAGCCC.

On this clone: The read falls 3 residues short of the CDR3 end, and the missing part is taken from the germline J gene. The chain recombines TRBV7-2 with TRBJ2-5; TRBD1 is a possible D gene (6 bases). Germline loops: CDR1 SGHTA, CDR2 FQGNSA. There are 13 residues in the CDR3. The germline V and J ends were trimmed by 11 bases and 3 bases, with 16 bases remaining between them. The CDR3 region is CAGGSLLEETQYF. The sequenced CDR3 bases are TGTGCCGGGGGCTCACTGCTTGAAGAGACC.

Turning to this clone: The CDR3 end falls 3 residues outside the read, so it is completed with the germline J gene. The chain links TRBV30 to TRBJ2-3; 9 bases are shared with TRBD1. CDR3 size: 16 residues. From germline, CDR1 is GTSNPN and CDR2 SVGIG (reference sequence). The sequenced part of the CDR3 DNA is TGTGCCTGGAGTCAAAAGGGTGGACAGGGGTTTCAGCCG. Protein sequence: CAWSQKGGQGFQP. The complete CDR3 reads CAWSQKGGQGFQPQYF.

Concerning this clone: The CDR3 extends 3 residues past the end of the read, so its final part is completed from the germline J gene. This sequence joins TRBV7-6 and TRBJ1-1; 8 bases map to TRBD1. CDR1 is SGHVS, CDR2 FNYEAQ, per germline. The CDR3 extends over 14 amino acids. J gave up 2 bases and V 5 bases, and 4 bases lay outside the gene matches. CDR3 DNA, as far as it was read: TGTGCCAGCAGCCTTGACAGGGGAAACACTGAA. Translated: CASSLDRGNTE. The entire CDR3 sequence reads CASSLDRGNTEAFF.

By frequency, this clone registers medium-sized (0.01 to 0.1%). The read ends 3 residues shy of where the CDR3 ends; the end is completed using the germline J gene. V is TRBV18 and J is TRBJ2-4; 8 bases are a match to TRBD2. This CDR3 contains 16 residues. J lost 5 bases, V lost 3 bases, and 9 bases had no gene match. Germline lookup yields CDR1 KGHSH and CDR2 LQKENI. CDR3 bases read: TGTGCCAGCTCACCGGGGCTAGCGGGTGGAGAAAACATT. It yields the protein CASSPGLAGGENI. Given in full, the CDR3 is CASSPGLAGGENIQYF.

With regard to this clone: The DNA ends 3 residues before the CDR3 does, and the rest of the CDR3 is filled in from the germline J gene. The V and J genes are TRBV28 and TRBJ2-1; 15 positions match TRBD2. Losses at the gene ends were 2 bases for V and 8 bases for J; bases not matched to a gene: 13. CDR3 size: 19 residues. CDR1 is MDHEN and CDR2 is SYDVKM in the germline V gene. The part of the CDR3 DNA that was read is TGTGCCAGCAGTTTAGGGCATTGGACTAGCGGGAGGGTGTTAGATGAG. Encoded protein: CASSLGHWTSGRVLDE. The full CDR3 protein reads CASSLGHWTSGRVLDEQFF.

As concerns this clone: The CDR3 goes on 3 residues after the read ends, and that part is filled in from the germline J gene. The V and J genes are TRBV18 and TRBJ2-2; a possible D gene is TRBD2 (5 bases). The germline gives CDR1 KGHSH, CDR2 LQKENI. The CDR3 is 14 residues long. CDR3 DNA (partial): TGTGCCAGCTCCGGCGGGTCGACTAATGAAAAG. Protein sequence: CASSGGSTNEK. The full CDR3 reads CASSGGSTNEKLFF. The full variable domain, with the rest looked up from reference TRBV18 and TRBJ2-2, is NAGVMQNPRHLVRRRGQEARLRCSPMKGHSHVYWYRQLPEEGLKFMVYLQKENIIDESGMPKERFSAEFPKEGPSILRIQQVVRGDSAAYFCASSGGSTNEKLFFGEGSRLTVL.

The CDR3 bases that were read are TGTGCCAGCAGTTACGGTGGGGCCACACCCACCTACGAC. It is translated as CASSYGGATPTYD. From start to end, the CDR3 is CASSYGGATPTYDYTF. The chain employs TRBV6-2 or TRBV6-3 and TRBJ1-2; D might be TRBD1 (5 bases). The read is 3 residues too short to cover the CDR3 end, so that end is filled in from the germline J gene. The V gene's germline CDR1 is MNHEY and CDR2 SVGEGT. The CDR3 spans 16 residues.

On this clone: The read ends 3 residues before the CDR3 terminus; that terminus is restored from the germline J gene. The chain carries TRBV5-1 and TRBJ1-2, with 8 positions matching TRBD1. This CDR3 is 16 amino acids long. V lost 4 bases to trimming and J lost 4 bases; unmatched junction nucleotides: 12. Per germline, CDR1 SGHRS and CDR2 YFSETQ. CDR3 loop: CASSGSQSGGAYGYTF. The covered CDR3 bases are TGCGCCAGCAGCGGATCTCAATCAGGGGGCGCCTATGGC.

Details on this clone: The read ends 3 residues shy of where the CDR3 ends; the end is completed using the germline J gene. This chain links TRBV5-1 with TRBJ1-1, with D maybe TRBD1 (6 bases). There are 14 residues in the CDR3. Per germline, CDR1 SGHRS and CDR2 YFSETQ. V dropped 5 bases and J dropped 1 base, with 12 bases sitting between them. The CDR3 bases that were read are TGCGCCAGCAGGATGGAGACAGGGAACACTGAA. Residues: CASRMETGNTE. The CDR3 in its entirety is CASRMETGNTEAFF.

As to this clone: The sequence runs out 3 residues before the end of the CDR3; the remainder is reconstructed from the germline J gene. The chain carries TRBV7-9 and TRBJ2-4, with a tentative D call TRBD1 (6 bases). The CDR3 is 15 amino acids. CDR1 and CDR2 from the germline V gene are SEHNR and FQNEAQ (reference sequence). The chain's CDR3 is CASSGSRDTSGGQYF. The covered CDR3 bases are TGTGCCAGCAGCGGAAGCCGGGACACCAGCGGTGGT. The full variable domain, with the rest looked up from reference TRBV7-9 and TRBJ2-4, is DTGVSQNPRHKITKRGQNVTFRCDPISEHNRLYWYRQTLGQGPEFLTYFQNEAQLEKSRLLSDRFSAERPKGSFSTLEIQRTEQGDSAMYLCASSGSRDTSGGQYFGAGTRLSVL.

In the case of this clone: Coverage ceases 3 residues before the CDR3 finishes, and the germline J gene fills in the end. The genes are TRBV5-4 and TRBJ2-2; D might be TRBD1 (6 bases). Per the germline V gene, CDR1 is SGHNT and CDR2 is YYREEE (reference sequence). The ends were cut back, 4 bases at V and 2 bases at J, with 15 bases in the middle. The CDR3 is 16 amino acids. CDR3 loop: CASSRGTDRNTGELFF. The part of the CDR3 DNA that was read is TGTGCCAGCAGCAGGGGGACGGATAGAAACACCGGGGAG.

In regard to this clone: The sequence runs out 3 residues before the end of the CDR3; the remainder is reconstructed from the germline J gene. V is TRBV7-2 and J is TRBJ1-2, with D unclear. The V gene's germline CDR1 is SGHTA and CDR2 FQGNSA. CDR3 size: 13 residues. The CDR3 here is CASSLGYPYDYTF. Incomplete CDR3 DNA: TGTGCCAGCAGCTTAGGCTACCCCTACGAC.

As concerns this clone: Read coverage stops 3 residues before the CDR3 terminus; the germline J gene supplies the remainder. J is TRBJ1-2 and V is TRBV5-1; possible D gene TRBD1, 6 bases. The CDR3 spans 13 residues. Trimming cost V 0 bases and J 7 bases, with 10 bases left between them. Germline V gene sequence: CDR1 SGHRS, CDR2 YFSETQ. This CDR3 is CASSLETGLGYTF. CDR3 DNA, as far as it was read: TGCGCCAGCAGCTTGGAAACAGGGCTTGGC. Full variable domain (remainder filled in from reference TRBV5-1 and TRBJ1-2): KAGVTQTPRYLIKTRGQQVTLSCSPISGHRSVSWYQQTPGQGLQFLFEYFSETQRNKGNFPGRFSGRQFSNSRSEMNVSTLELGDSALYLCASSLETGLGYTFGSGTRLTVV.

Note on this clone: The read comes to an end 3 residues before the CDR3 does, leaving the germline J gene to fill in the end. The chain couples TRBV5-1 to TRBJ1-4; tentative D call: TRBD1 (5 bases). Germline CDR1 is SGHRS and CDR2 is YFSETQ. There are 16 residues in the CDR3. CDR3: CASSFASRQGGSPLFF. Partial CDR3 DNA: TGCGCCAGCAGCTTCGCGTCGCGGCAGGGAGGATCACCA.

Points on this clone: One end of the junction fails to match germline, which may point to a read error. The read ends 3 residues shy of where the CDR3 ends; the end is completed using the germline J gene. This chain joins TRBV4-2 and TRBJ2-4; TRBD1 might be the D (5 bases). The CDR3 length is 16 residues. Germline CDR1 reads LGHNA; CDR2 reads YNFKEQ. The sequenced part of the CDR3 DNA is TGCGCCAGCAGCCAAGACAGAGCAGGGACCAAAAACATT. It yields the protein CASSQDRAGTKNI. The full CDR3 is CASSQDRAGTKNIQYF.

A remark on this clone: Read coverage stops 3 residues before the CDR3 terminus; the germline J gene supplies the remainder. The chain has TRBV18 and TRBJ2-2, with TRBD2 matching over 11 bases. This CDR3 comprises 16 residues. Unmatched junction bases numbered 4, after V lost 3 bases and J lost 4 bases. Germline assignment: CDR1 KGHSH and CDR2 LQKENI. The CDR3 here is CASSPASGGTTGELFF. Incomplete CDR3 DNA: TGTGCCAGCTCACCTGCTAGCGGGGGGACCACCGGGGAG.

Points on this clone: The read ends 3 residues shy of where the CDR3 ends; the end is completed using the germline J gene. The chain is built from TRBV11-1 and TRBJ2-1; 7 positions agree with TRBD1. CDR1 and CDR2 from the germline V gene are SGHAT and FQDESV (reference sequence). V dropped 3 bases and J dropped 8; count of bases not matched to a gene: 10. The CDR3 covers 15 residues. CDR3 bases read: TGTGCCAGCAGCTTGGGACAGATTAACCGCGATGAG. Translation: CASSLGQINRDE. The CDR3 in full is CASSLGQINRDEQFF.

Turning to this clone: The missing CDR3 end, 3 residues past where the read stops, is filled in from the germline J gene. The chain uses TRBV5-6 and TRBJ2-3, with 8 nucleotides matching TRBD1. The CDR3 consists of 15 residues. Germline CDR1 reads SGHDT; CDR2 reads YYEEEE. The CDR3 sequence is CASSLAGGAGQPQYF. The sequenced part of the CDR3 DNA is TGTGCCAGCAGCTTGGCAGGGGGCGCGGGTCAGCCG.

In regard to this clone: The read halts 3 residues ahead of the CDR3 end, with the missing end drawn from the germline J gene. V usage is TRBV19 and J usage is TRBJ1-4; TRBD1 matches 7 bases. The CDR3 spans 14 residues. With 6 bases clipped from V and 2 bases from J, the junction kept 3 bases outside the gene matches. CDR1 is LNHDA, CDR2 SQIVND, per germline (reference sequence). This chain's CDR3 is CASSTTGTNEKLFF. Partial CDR3 DNA: TGTGCCAGTAGCACGACAGGGACTAATGAAAAA.

A word on this clone: The CDR3 is cut off 3 residues early in the read; its end comes from the germline J gene. The chain couples TRBV18 to TRBJ2-4; 11 bases fit TRBD1. The CDR3 runs to 16 residues. Germline V gives CDR1 KGHSH, CDR2 LQKENI. The CDR3 is CASSLPVGQGAKGQYF. Incomplete CDR3 DNA: TGTGCCAGCTCTTTACCTGTTGGACAGGGGGCAAAAGGT.

Turning to this clone: Sequencing ends 3 residues short of the CDR3 end; the germline J gene provides the rest. The chain couples TRBV28 to TRBJ2-1; 9 bases match TRBD2. Trimming removed 8 bases from V and 2 bases from J; junction bases left unmatched: 7. The length of the CDR3 is 15 residues. Germline CDR1 and CDR2: MDHEN and SYDVKM. CDR3 DNA, as far as it was read: TGTGCCAGCGGTGGTAGCGGGGGTGCCTACAATGAG. Amino acids: CASGGSGGAYNE. The complete CDR3 reads CASGGSGGAYNEQFF.

Remarks on this clone: The CDR3 is cut off 3 residues early in the read; its end comes from the germline J gene. The chain joins TRBV28 to TRBJ2-3, with 14 bases fitting TRBD2. The CDR3 runs 16 residues. The V gene's germline CDR1 is MDHEN and CDR2 SYDVKM. Trimming cost V 3 bases and J 7 bases; bases outside gene matches: 6. The CDR3 sequence is CASSFSGLAGAYTQYF. The CDR3 bases that were read are TGTGCCAGCAGTTTTTCGGGACTAGCGGGAGCGTATACG.

Worth noting for this clone: The CDR3 end falls 3 residues outside the read, so it is completed with the germline J gene. The chain uses TRBV20-1 and TRBJ1-1; perhaps TRBD1 as D (6 bases). The V gene's germline CDR1 is DFQATT and CDR2 SNEGSKA (reference sequence). This CDR3 contains 12 residues. The V end was cut by 6 bases, the J end by 2 bases, with 10 bases between. The chain's CDR3 is CSARGGNTEAFF. The CDR3 DNA, read in part, is TGCAGTGCCCGGGGGGGCAACACTGAA.